The next 2 T cell receptor beta chains were all read from a single sample in a study of CD8+ T cells in alopecia areata. RNA was isolated and reverse transcribed to cDNA, the sequencing template. The table came from immunoSEQ multiplex PCR; TCRdb's copy has only in-frame clones and leaves some out. The profile shows 190,000 or so clones, around 60% of them singletons. Sample treatment: oral pan-JAK inhibitor, 5-10 mg twice daily. Source: CD4+ T cells sorted from blood, taken at week 4, from a patient treated with tofacitinib. The receptors stem from a human donor with alopecia areata.

The chain employs TRBV19 and TRBJ1-5; D is ambiguous. The germline gives CDR1 LNHDA, CDR2 SQIVND (reference sequence). The CDR3 spans 14 residues. The V end lost 5 bases, the J end lost 4 bases, and 12 bases lay between the germline ends. The CDR3 bases are TGTGCCAGTAGTCCCTCAGGAGGGAATCAGCCCCAGCATTTT. It codes for CASSPSGGNQPQHF.

The V call is TRBV7-9, the J call TRBJ2-5, with D possibly being TRBD1 (6 bases). Germline V gives CDR1 SEHNR, CDR2 FQNEAQ (reference sequence). Trimming shortened V by 3 bases and J by 0 bases, and 17 bases separated the two germline ends. The CDR3 has 17 residues. The CDR3 spells CASSFVGDRRYQETQYF. The DNA for the CDR3 is TGTGCCAGCAGCTTTGTAGGTGACAGGCGCTACCAAGAGACCCAGTACTTC.